This TCR beta chain comes out of a study of T cells in Graves' hyperthyroidism and ophthalmopathy. At least ten counts were recorded for this clonotype. CDR3 length equals 13 residues. Trimming left V 4 bases short and J 2 bases short, with 7 bases between. Germline V lookup: CDR1 KGHDR, CDR2 SFDVKD. Amplification yielded TCR beta CDR3 regions, with RNA transcripts as the source. HTBI primers were the set used in a first-round RT-PCR of the TCR CDR3. MiXCR, applied by TCRdb to the multiplex PCR reads, yields one record per CDR3 protein. The table has approximately 610,000 distinct CDR3 sequences, roughly 14% seen once; the top ten hold about 4%. Each ophthalmopathy patient scored at least 3 on the Clinical Activity Score and at least 4 on NOSPECS grade, with duration under 3 months. The diagnoses drew upon clinical symptoms, serum thyroxine and TRAb, thyroid ultrasound and orbital computed tomography. Out of approximately 10 ml of fresh peripheral blood came the PBMCs.

This sequence was found in a woman aged 40 to 55 with Graves' ophthalmopathy. The chain is built from TRBV24-1 and TRBJ1-1; D gene unclear. What was sequenced was blood. CDR3 in amino acids: CATSDAGNTEAFF. CDR3 nucleotide sequence: TGTGCCACCAGTGACGCAGGAAACACTGAAGCTTTCTTT.